These T cell receptor beta chains were read from a single sample in a study of beta chain features in type 1 diabetes. TCRdb's table, derived via immunoSEQ multiplex PCR, lists solely in-frame clones and lacks some. The sample consists of a few hundred thousand clones, around 13% of them appearing once. The sequenced sample consisted of naive CD4+ T cells from blood. These receptors were collected from a man aged 25-45 years with type 1 diabetes. Both conserved end residues are part of each CDR3. Fields, in order: CDR3 DNA, CDR3 protein, clone size, D gene, J gene, V gene. The D gene is left open where the match is weak. Not every row has a clone size; where given, it reads once, few, many or a size class.

TGCGCCAGCTGGGGGCAGGGGCCCTACGAGCAGTACTTC CASWGQGPYEQYF - - TRBJ2-7 TRBV10-2
TGTGCCAGCAGCCTCAGGGTTGGCACAGATACGCAGTATTTT CASSLRVGTDTQYF - - TRBJ2-3 TRBV7-9
TGTGCCAGCAGCCGTTACCGGGACAGACAGTACTTC CASSRYRDRQYF - TRBD1 TRBJ2-7 TRBV7-8
TGCGCCAGCAGCTTGTCCCTTGAGGCAAGGGGAGGTGAGCAGTTCTTC CASSLSLEARGGEQFF - - TRBJ2-1 TRBV5-1
TGTGCCAGCAGCTTGGGGAGGGTGAACACTGAAGCTTTCTTT CASSLGRVNTEAFF few - TRBJ1-1 TRBV7-8
TGCGCCAGCAGCCAAGTTGTTTCTCTGAGGAGTGAGCAGTTCTTC CASSQVVSLRSEQFF - - TRBJ2-1 TRBV4-1
TGTGCCAGCAGCTTAGACAGCTCATTCTACGAGCAGTACTTC CASSLDSSFYEQYF few - TRBJ2-7 TRBV7-9
TGCGCCAGCAGCTTATCAGGCTTCGAGCAGTACTTC CASSLSGFEQYF - - TRBJ2-7 TRBV5-1
TGTGCCAGCAGCGCCGGACAGGGGGTCGCAGATACGCAGTATTTT CASSAGQGVADTQYF few TRBD1 TRBJ2-3 TRBV9
TGTGCCAGCTCACCGAGGACAGGGGATTTCTATGGCTACACCTTC CASSPRTGDFYGYTF few TRBD1 TRBJ1-2 TRBV18
TGCGCCAGCAGCCAAGACGAGGCTACCATATATTTT CASSQDEATIYF few - TRBJ1-3 TRBV4-1
TGCAGCGCCCGCCGTGGGGGCGATGGCTACACCTTC CSARRGGDGYTF - - TRBJ1-2 TRBV29-1
TGTGCCAGCAGTGCGGGACTAGCGAATTACAATGAGCAGTTCTTC CASSAGLANYNEQFF few TRBD2 TRBJ2-1 TRBV6-1
TGTGCCAGTGGGCCCGGGACAGGATACAATGAGCAGTTCTTC CASGPGTGYNEQFF few TRBD1 TRBJ2-1 TRBV2
TGTGCCAGCAGTGTAGGGGTGGCCGAGCAGTACTTC CASSVGVAEQYF - - TRBJ2-7 TRBV6-1
TGCAGCGTTCTACAGACAGGGCGGACGCAGTATTTT CSVLQTGRTQYF few TRBD1 TRBJ2-3 TRBV29-1
TGTGCCAGCAGTTACCTGACAGGGGTCGCAGATACGCAGTATTTT CASSYLTGVADTQYF - TRBD1 TRBJ2-3 TRBV6-5
TGCGCCAGCAGCCAGGGACTAGCGGGAGGGGTAGCCAAAAACATTCAGTACTTC CASSQGLAGGVAKNIQYF few TRBD2 TRBJ2-4 TRBV4-1
TGTGCCAGCAGTGCGGGGGGTGAGCAGTTCTTC CASSAGGEQFF - TRBD2 TRBJ2-1 TRBV6-4
TGCGCCAGCAGGAGGGACAGGACAGATACGCAGTATTTT CASRRDRTDTQYF - TRBD1 TRBJ2-3 TRBV5-1
TGTGCCAGCTCACCCCCACCCGCCGGGACATCGGGGGAGCTGTTTTTT CASSPPPAGTSGELFF - - TRBJ2-2 TRBV18
TGTGCCAGCAGTGAGGACAGACCCGAATTTGGACAGCCCCAGCATTTT CASSEDRPEFGQPQHF few - TRBJ1-5 TRBV2
TGTGCCAGCAGTGAACCAGGGATGAAAGAGACCCAGTACTTC CASSEPGMKETQYF - - TRBJ2-5 TRBV6-1
TGTGCCACCAGCAGAGATTCCCTGAGCCGCAATCAGCCCCAGCATTTT CATSRDSLSRNQPQHF few - TRBJ1-5 TRBV15
TGTGCCAGTGCTATCGGAGGGGTGCCCTACGAGCAGTACTTC CASAIGGVPYEQYF few - TRBJ2-7 TRBV11-2
TGTGCCAGCAGTGGGTCCGGGAACACTGAAGCTTTCTTT CASSGSGNTEAFF few - TRBJ1-1 TRBV25-1
TGCGCCAGCAGCACAGGGACTAGCGGCCCCTACGAGCAGTACTTC CASSTGTSGPYEQYF - TRBD2 TRBJ2-7 TRBV5-1
TGTGCCTGGAGACGTAAGGACAGGGGATTTTGGAATTCACCCCTCCACTTT CAWRRKDRGFWNSPLHF - TRBD1 TRBJ1-6 TRBV30
TGCGCCAGCAGCTGGGGGACAGGAGCCTATGGCTACACCTTC CASSWGTGAYGYTF - TRBD1 TRBJ1-2 TRBV5-1
TGTGCCAGCAGCTTAGCGATTGGGCGGGAGAACAATGAGCAGTTCTTC CASSLAIGRENNEQFF few TRBD2 TRBJ2-1 TRBV7-9
TGCGCCAGCAGCCAGGAGCCGGGAACTAACTATGGCTACACCTTC CASSQEPGTNYGYTF few - TRBJ1-2 TRBV4-1
TGTGCCAGCACCACGCAGGGCACCTACAATGAGCAGTTCTTC CASTTQGTYNEQFF few - TRBJ2-1 TRBV2
TGTGCCACCAGCAGAGATCCCACAGCCGGCAATCAGCCCCAGCATTTT CATSRDPTAGNQPQHF - - TRBJ1-5 TRBV15
TGTGCCAGCAGCCCAAGGGGGGGCGGTGGAAACATTCAGTACTTC CASSPRGGGGNIQYF - - TRBJ2-4 TRBV11-2
TGCGCCAGCAGCTTGGAACGTGCCCTACCCCTCTACGAGCAGTACTTC CASSLERALPLYEQYF few - TRBJ2-7 TRBV5-1
TGTGCCAGCAGTCCCACCCAGGGCGGGGAGCTGTTTTTT CASSPTQGGELFF - - TRBJ2-2 TRBV27
TGTGCCACCACTGGGCGGGAGTACAATGAGCAGTTCTTC CATTGREYNEQFF few TRBD2 TRBJ2-1 TRBV6-6
TGTGCCAGCTGCTCGAGGCCTAGCAATCAGCCCCAGCATTTT CASCSRPSNQPQHF - - TRBJ1-5 TRBV2
TGCGCCAGCAGACGGAGCGGGGTGGAGACCCAGTACTTC CASRRSGVETQYF few TRBD2 TRBJ2-5 TRBV5-1
TGTGCCAGCAGCTCCGCCGGGGGGGCTAACGAGCAGTACTTC CASSSAGGANEQYF few TRBD2 TRBJ2-7 TRBV7-9